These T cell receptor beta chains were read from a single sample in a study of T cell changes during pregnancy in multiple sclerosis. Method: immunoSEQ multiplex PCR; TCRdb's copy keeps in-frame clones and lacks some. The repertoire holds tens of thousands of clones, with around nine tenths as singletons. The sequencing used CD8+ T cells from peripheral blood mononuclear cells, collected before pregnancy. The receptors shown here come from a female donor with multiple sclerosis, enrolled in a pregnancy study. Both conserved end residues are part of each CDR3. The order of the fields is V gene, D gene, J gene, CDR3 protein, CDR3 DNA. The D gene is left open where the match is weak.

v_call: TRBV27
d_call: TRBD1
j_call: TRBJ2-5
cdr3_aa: CASSLSRTGQETQYF
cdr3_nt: TGTGCCAGCAGTTTATCCAGGACAGGGCAAGAGACCCAGTACTTC

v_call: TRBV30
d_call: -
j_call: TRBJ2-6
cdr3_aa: CAWTLRTAGANVLTF
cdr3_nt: TGTGCCTGGACGTTGCGGACAGCTGGGGCCAACGTCCTGACTTTC